Listed here are 21 T cell receptor beta chains from one sample, sequenced in a study of T cell changes during pregnancy in multiple sclerosis. Sequencing was performed with immunoSEQ multiplex PCR; in TCRdb, only in-frame clones are kept and a portion is missing. The sample consists of tens of thousands of clones, 80% to 95% of them appearing once. The sample here was peripheral blood, taken in the first trimester of pregnancy. These receptor sequences come from a female donor with multiple sclerosis, enrolled in a pregnancy study.

This sequence joins TRBV27 and TRBJ2-5; TRBD1 aligns across 7 bases. Germline CDR1 and CDR2: MNHEY and SMNVEV (reference sequence). This CDR3 spans 12 amino acids. Losses at the gene ends were 5 bases for V and 3 bases for J; bases not matched to a gene: 0. The CDR3 bases are TGTGCCAGCAGTCAGGGGGAAGAGACCCAGTACTTC. It is translated as CASSQGEETQYF.

V usage is TRBV7-5 and J usage is TRBJ2-6; the table names TRBD2, a call not compared with the DNA. TRBV7-5 is designated a pseudogene. The CDR3 has 19 residues. CDR3 sequence reads: CVRSLGEAGGPSGANVLTF. The CDR3 coding sequence is TGTGTCAGAAGCTTAGGAGAGGCGGGAGGGCCGTCTGGGGCCAACGTCCTGACTTTC.

The chain recombines TRBV29-1 with TRBJ1-1; TRBD1 is a possible D gene (6 bases). The V end was cut by 4 bases, the J end by 7 bases, with 13 bases between. From germline, CDR1 is SQVTM and CDR2 ANQGSEA. This CDR3 region has 12 residues. CDR3 sequence: CSVGRGWDEAFF. The CDR3 DNA reads TGCAGCGTTGGTAGGGGGTGGGATGAAGCTTTCTTT.

The gene calls are TRBV19 and TRBJ2-7; D possibly corresponds to TRBD1 (5 bases). CDR3 length: 11 residues. Trimming stripped 6 bases from V and 5 bases from J, with 8 bases between. Germline V gene data show CDR1 as LNHDA and CDR2 as SQIVND (reference sequence). The CDR3 region is CASRGVHEQYF. The CDR3 DNA reads TGTGCCAGTAGAGGGGTCCACGAGCAGTACTTC.

The chain uses TRBV6-6 and TRBJ1-1; D remains ambiguous. Trimming cost V 4 bases and J 3 bases, with 3 bases left between them. The CDR3 contains 11 residues. The germline V gene encodes CDR1 MNHNY and CDR2 SVGAGI (reference sequence). The CDR3 nucleotides are TGTGCCAGCAGTTCATACACTGAAGCTTTCTTT. Encoded protein: CASSSYTEAFF.

J is TRBJ2-7 and V is TRBV7-6; 9 nucleotides match TRBD2. The J segment lost 2 bases and the V segment lost 6 bases, leaving 11 bases of the junction unmatched. Germline CDR1 SGHVS, CDR2 FNYEAQ. The CDR3 runs to 16 residues. CDR3 sequence reads: CASSSKALAGAYEQYF. CDR3 nucleotide sequence: TGTGCCAGCAGTTCTAAGGCACTAGCGGGTGCCTACGAGCAGTACTTC.

This clone came up once. The chain carries TRBV6-6 and TRBJ2-3, with 9 bases that match TRBD2. CDR1 MNHNY and CDR2 SVGAGI come from the germline V gene (reference sequence). J gave up 0 bases and V 7 bases, and 5 bases lay outside the gene matches. This CDR3 is 15 amino acids long. The CDR3 here is CASTRLAASTDTQYF. Written as DNA, the CDR3 is TGTGCCAGCACCAGACTAGCGGCCAGCACAGATACGCAGTATTTT.

The V call is TRBV29-1, the J call TRBJ2-5, with 7 bases matching TRBD2. From germline, CDR1 is SQVTM and CDR2 ANQGSEA. With 4 bases clipped from V and 4 bases from J, the junction kept 12 bases outside the gene matches. The CDR3 has 15 residues. CDR3 bases: TGCAGCGTTGTATTTAGCGGGTCGATCAGAGAGACCCAGTACTTC. Its protein product is CSVVFSGSIRETQYF.

The CDR3 region has the DNA TGTGCCAGCAGGGACGGGACAGGGAGGTCGAATGAGCAGTTCTTC. Its translation is CASRDGTGRSNEQFF. V is TRBV5-4 and J is TRBJ2-1, with 9 bases lining up with TRBD1. The CDR3 runs 15 residues. Germline V gene data show CDR1 as SGHNT and CDR2 as YYREEE (reference sequence). After removal of 5 bases from V and 7 bases from J, the junction contained 10 bases not matched to a gene.

A single count supports this clone. The chain combines TRBV10-3 with TRBJ2-7; TRBD2 agrees at 9 bases. The CDR3 is 14 residues long. J lost 7 bases, V lost 5 bases, and 9 bases had no gene match. The germline gives CDR1 ENHRY, CDR2 SYGVKD. DNA for the CDR3: TGTGCCATCAGTCTGAGCGGGAGGTTATGGGAGCAGTACTTC. This encodes CAISLSGRLWEQYF.

This chain uses TRBV9 with TRBJ2-3, with 11 bases lining up with TRBD2. The CDR3 length is 17 residues. The V segment lost 0 bases and the J segment 4 bases; nucleotides outside the gene matches: 7. The V gene's germline CDR1 is SGDLS and CDR2 YYNGEE. The CDR3 bases are TGTGCCAGCAGCGTAGGTAGCGGGGGGGCCGGTCCAGATACGCAGTATTTT. As protein: CASSVGSGGAGPDTQYF.

The chain has TRBV10-3 and TRBJ2-1; TRBD2 matches at 12 bases. Germline trimming cut 7 bases from V and 0 bases from J; bases unmatched to any gene: 16. Germline V lookup: CDR1 ENHRY, CDR2 SYGVKD. CDR3 length equals 20 residues. For the CDR3, the DNA is TGTGCCATCAAAAATGATATCGGTCTAGCGGGAGGGGGCTCCTACAATGAGCAGTTCTTC. It translates to CAIKNDIGLAGGGSYNEQFF.

CDR3 sequence: CASSSDMGEKLFF. The CDR3 nucleotides are TGTGCCAGCTCCTCGGACATGGGTGAAAAACTGTTTTTT. The chain joins TRBV18 to TRBJ1-4, with D tentatively TRBD1 (5 bases). Looked up from germline, CDR1 is KGHSH and CDR2 is LQKENI. The germline V and J ends were trimmed by 6 bases and 7 bases, with 12 bases remaining between them. The CDR3 consists of 13 residues.

The gene calls are TRBV28 and TRBJ1-2, with D maybe TRBD1 (6 bases). The CDR3 contains 12 residues. Germline V gives CDR1 MDHEN, CDR2 SYDVKM. V dropped 2 bases and J dropped 10 bases, with 11 bases sitting between them. The CDR3 DNA follows: TGTGCCAGCAGTTTACCAGGGGCCGACTACACCTTC. This sequence encodes CASSLPGADYTF.

The sample holds a few counts of this clone. The chain employs TRBV7-9 and TRBJ1-2, with D possibly being TRBD1 (5 bases). Trimming took 6 bases from V and 2 from J, leaving 7 bases between them. The CDR3 consists of 12 residues. Per the germline V gene, CDR1 is SEHNR and CDR2 is FQNEAQ (reference sequence). CDR3 region: CASSDSNYGYTF. As DNA, the CDR3 is TGTGCCAGCAGTGACAGCAACTATGGCTACACCTTC.

This clone has only one observation. The chain joins TRBV11-2 to TRBJ2-1; D not certain. V gave up 5 bases and J gave up 6 bases, with 8 bases separating them. CDR1 and CDR2 (germline): SGHAT, FQNNGV. This CDR3 spans 12 amino acids. CDR3 region: CASSLLPNEQFF. In DNA form, the CDR3 reads TGTGCCAGCAGCCTTCTCCCCAATGAGCAGTTCTTC.

The J gene is TRBJ1-6, the V gene TRBV11-2, with TRBD1 identical over 8 bases. The CDR3 spans 14 residues. V dropped 5 bases and J dropped 6; count of bases not matched to a gene: 3. Germline-derived CDR1 and CDR2 are SGHAT and FQNNGV. The DNA for the CDR3 is TGTGCCAGCAGCCTGGGACAGGCTAATTCACCCCTCCACTTT. Its protein is CASSLGQANSPLHF.

V usage is TRBV7-9 and J usage is TRBJ1-2; maybe TRBD1 (5 bases). Trimming removed 8 bases at V and 5 bases at J, with 18 bases between. The germline V gene encodes CDR1 SEHNR and CDR2 FQNEAQ (reference sequence). CDR3 size: 14 residues. The CDR3 is CASGVEGRTYGYTF. Written as DNA, the CDR3 is TGTGCCAGCGGTGTGGAAGGACGGACATATGGCTACACCTTC.

The sample holds one count of this clone. This chain links TRBV14 with TRBJ2-1; TRBD2 matches 12 bases. Germline-derived CDR1 and CDR2 are SGHDN and FVKESK. After removal of 0 bases from V and 5 bases from J, the junction contained 8 bases not matched to a gene. The CDR3 loop spans 18 amino acids. The CDR3 is CASSQDRPGLAGDNEQFF. The CDR3 nucleotides are TGTGCCAGCAGCCAAGATCGGCCGGGACTAGCGGGTGACAATGAGCAGTTCTTC.

The chain uses TRBV29-1 and TRBJ2-7, with a tentative D call TRBD1 (6 bases). Between the trimmed V and J ends, which lost 2 bases and 4 bases, there was a span of 6 bases. Germline V CDR1 and CDR2: SQVTM, ANQGSEA. This CDR3 comprises 11 residues. The CDR3 DNA is TGCAGCGTTGAAAGGGGGTACGAGCAGTACTTC. Protein: CSVERGYEQYF.

The chain links TRBV18 to TRBJ1-1; unclear D gene. Per germline, CDR1 KGHSH and CDR2 LQKENI. The CDR3 totals 12 residues. The V gene lost 3 bases and the J gene lost 7 bases, with 9 bases spanning the gap. CDR3 in DNA: TGTGCCAGCTCACCTCAAGACTTTGAAGCTTTCTTT. It specifies CASSPQDFEAFF.